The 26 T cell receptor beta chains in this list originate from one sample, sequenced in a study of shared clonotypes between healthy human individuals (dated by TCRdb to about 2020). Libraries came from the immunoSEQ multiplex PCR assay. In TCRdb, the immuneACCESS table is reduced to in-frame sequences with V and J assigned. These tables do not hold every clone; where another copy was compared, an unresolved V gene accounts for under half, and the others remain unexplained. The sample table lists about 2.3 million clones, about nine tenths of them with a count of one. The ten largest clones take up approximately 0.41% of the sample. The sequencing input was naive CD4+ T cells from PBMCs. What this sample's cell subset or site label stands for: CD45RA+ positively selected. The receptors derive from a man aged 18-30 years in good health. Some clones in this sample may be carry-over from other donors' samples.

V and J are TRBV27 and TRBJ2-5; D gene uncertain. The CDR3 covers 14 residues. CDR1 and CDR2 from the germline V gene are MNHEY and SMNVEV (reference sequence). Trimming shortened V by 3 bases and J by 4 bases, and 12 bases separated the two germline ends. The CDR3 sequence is CASSFSPSGETQYF. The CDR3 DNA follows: TGTGCCAGCAGTTTCTCCCCCTCCGGAGAGACCCAGTACTTC.

The CDR3 DNA sequence: TGTGCCAGCAGTCCTTGGGGGAGCTATAGCAATCAGCCCCAGCATTTT. The encoded protein is CASSPWGSYSNQPQHF. The rearrangement uses TRBV28 and TRBJ1-5; D might be TRBD1 (5 bases). CDR3 length: 16 residues. V gave up 5 bases and J gave up 0 bases, with 14 bases separating them. The germline CDR1 and CDR2 sequences are MDHEN and SYDVKM.

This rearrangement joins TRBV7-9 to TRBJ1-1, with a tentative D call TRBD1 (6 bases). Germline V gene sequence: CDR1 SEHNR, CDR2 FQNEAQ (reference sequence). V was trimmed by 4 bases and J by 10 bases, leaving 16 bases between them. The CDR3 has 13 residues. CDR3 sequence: CASSSPYRVSAFF. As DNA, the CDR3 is TGTGCCAGCAGCTCCCCTTACAGGGTTTCAGCTTTCTTT.

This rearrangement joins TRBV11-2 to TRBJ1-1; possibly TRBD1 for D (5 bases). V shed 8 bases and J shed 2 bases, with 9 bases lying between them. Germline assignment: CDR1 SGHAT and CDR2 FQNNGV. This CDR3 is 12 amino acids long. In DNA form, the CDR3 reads TGTGCCAGCTCGAGGGGAAACACTGAAGCTTTCTTT. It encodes CASSRGNTEAFF.

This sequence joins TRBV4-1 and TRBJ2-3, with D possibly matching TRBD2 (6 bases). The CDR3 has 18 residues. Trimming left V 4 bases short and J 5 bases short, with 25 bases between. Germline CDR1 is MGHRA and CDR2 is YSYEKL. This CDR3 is CASSRTPEGAGRGDTQYF. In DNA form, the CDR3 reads TGCGCCAGCAGCCGTACTCCGGAAGGGGCGGGGCGCGGAGATACGCAGTATTTT.

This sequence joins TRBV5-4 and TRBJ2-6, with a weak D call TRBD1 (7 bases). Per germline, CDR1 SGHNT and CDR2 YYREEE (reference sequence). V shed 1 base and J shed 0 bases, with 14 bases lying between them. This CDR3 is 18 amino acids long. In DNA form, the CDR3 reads TGTGCCAGCAGCTTGTTCGGCAGGGGGGACTCTGGGGCCAACGTCCTGACTTTC. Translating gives CASSLFGRGDSGANVLTF.

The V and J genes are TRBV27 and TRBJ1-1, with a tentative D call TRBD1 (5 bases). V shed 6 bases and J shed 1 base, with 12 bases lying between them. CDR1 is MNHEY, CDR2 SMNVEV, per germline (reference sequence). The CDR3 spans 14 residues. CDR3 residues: CASRTTVPNTEAFF. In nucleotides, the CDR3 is TGTGCCAGCAGAACGACAGTCCCGAACACTGAAGCTTTCTTT.

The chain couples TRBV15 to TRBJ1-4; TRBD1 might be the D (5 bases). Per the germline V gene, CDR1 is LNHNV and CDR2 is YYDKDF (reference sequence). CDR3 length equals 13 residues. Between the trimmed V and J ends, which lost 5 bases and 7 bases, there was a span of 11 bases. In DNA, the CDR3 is TGTGCCACCAGCGGGCAGGGCTTTGAAAAACTGTTTTTT. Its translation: CATSGQGFEKLFF.

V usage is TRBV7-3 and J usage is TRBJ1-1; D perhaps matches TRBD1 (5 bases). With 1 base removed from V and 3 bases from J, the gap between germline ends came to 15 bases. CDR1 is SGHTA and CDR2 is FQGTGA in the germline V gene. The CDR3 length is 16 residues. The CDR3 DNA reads TGTGCCAGCAGCTTAATGGGGGGGTCGGTCCACACTGAAGCTTTCTTT. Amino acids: CASSLMGGSVHTEAFF. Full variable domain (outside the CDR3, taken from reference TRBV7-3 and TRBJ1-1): GAGVSQTPSNKVTEKGKYVELRCDPISGHTALYWYRQSLGQGPEFLIYFQGTGAADDSGLPNDRFFAVRPEGSVSTLKIQRTERGDSAVYLCASSLMGGSVHTEAFFGQGTRLTVV.

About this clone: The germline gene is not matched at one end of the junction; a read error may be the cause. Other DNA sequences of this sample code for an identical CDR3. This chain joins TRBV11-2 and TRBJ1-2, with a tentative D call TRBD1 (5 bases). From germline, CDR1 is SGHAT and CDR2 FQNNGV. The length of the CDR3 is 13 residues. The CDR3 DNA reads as TGCGCCAGCAGCTTAGATATGAGGGGTGGCTACACCTTC. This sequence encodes CASSLDMRGGYTF.

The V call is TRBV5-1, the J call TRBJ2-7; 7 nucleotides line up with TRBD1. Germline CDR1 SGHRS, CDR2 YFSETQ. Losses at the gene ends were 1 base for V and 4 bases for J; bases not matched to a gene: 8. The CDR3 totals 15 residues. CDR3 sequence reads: CASSLSGTEFYEQYF. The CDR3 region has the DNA TGCGCCAGCAGCTTGTCCGGGACAGAATTTTACGAGCAGTACTTC.

Here the CDR3 DNA reads TGCGCCAGCAGCTTGAAAGGTAGCGGGAGCTCAGATACGCAGTATTTT. This translates into CASSLKGSGSSDTQYF. This chain joins TRBV5-1 and TRBJ2-3; 9 bases are a match to TRBD2. The length of the CDR3 is 16 residues. Germline assignment: CDR1 SGHRS and CDR2 YFSETQ. Trimming at V came to 1 base and at J to 4 bases, leaving 7 bases not matched to a gene.

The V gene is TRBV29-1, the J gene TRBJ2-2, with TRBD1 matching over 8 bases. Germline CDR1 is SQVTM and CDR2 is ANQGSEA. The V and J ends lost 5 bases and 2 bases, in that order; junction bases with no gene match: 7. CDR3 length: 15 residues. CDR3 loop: CSVFLQGANTGELFF. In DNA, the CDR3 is TGCAGCGTTTTTCTCCAGGGGGCTAACACCGGGGAGCTGTTTTTT.

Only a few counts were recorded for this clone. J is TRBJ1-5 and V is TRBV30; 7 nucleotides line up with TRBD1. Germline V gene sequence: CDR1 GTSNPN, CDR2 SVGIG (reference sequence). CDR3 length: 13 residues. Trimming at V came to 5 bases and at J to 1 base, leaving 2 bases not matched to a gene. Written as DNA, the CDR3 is TGTGCCTGGGGACAGGAAAGCAATCAGCCCCAGCATTTT. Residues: CAWGQESNQPQHF.

CDR3 residues: CAWSNDSFYEQYF. The CDR3 DNA reads TGTGCCTGGTCCAATGACTCATTCTACGAGCAGTACTTC. The chain couples TRBV30 to TRBJ2-5; D not certain. The J call may be incorrect, as the DNA end agrees better with TRBJ2-7. Germline CDR1 GTSNPN, CDR2 SVGIG (reference sequence). The CDR3 is 13 residues long.

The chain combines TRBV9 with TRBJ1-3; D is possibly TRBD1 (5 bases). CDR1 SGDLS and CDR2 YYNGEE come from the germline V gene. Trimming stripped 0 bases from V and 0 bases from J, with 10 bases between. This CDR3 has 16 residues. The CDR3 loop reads CASSVASGGSGNTIYF. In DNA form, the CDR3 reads TGTGCCAGCAGCGTAGCTTCCGGGGGCTCTGGAAACACCATATATTTT.

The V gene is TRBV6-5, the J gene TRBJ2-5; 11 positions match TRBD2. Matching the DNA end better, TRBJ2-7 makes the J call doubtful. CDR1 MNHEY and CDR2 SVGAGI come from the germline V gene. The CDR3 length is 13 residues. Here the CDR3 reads CASSLAGGYEQYF. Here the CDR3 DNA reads TGTGCCAGCAGTCTAGCGGGAGGTTACGAGCAGTACTTC.

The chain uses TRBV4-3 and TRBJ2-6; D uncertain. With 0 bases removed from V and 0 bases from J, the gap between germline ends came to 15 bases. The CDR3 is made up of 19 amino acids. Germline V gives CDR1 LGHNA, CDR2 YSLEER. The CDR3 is CASSQDPVVRHSGANVLTF. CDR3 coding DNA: TGCGCCAGCAGCCAAGATCCCGTCGTTAGGCACTCTGGGGCCAACGTCCTGACTTTC.

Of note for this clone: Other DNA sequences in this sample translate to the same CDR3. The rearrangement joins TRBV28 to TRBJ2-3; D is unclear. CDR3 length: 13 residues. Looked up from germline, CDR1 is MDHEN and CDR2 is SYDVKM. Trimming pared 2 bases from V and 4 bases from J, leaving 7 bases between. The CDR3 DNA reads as TGTGCCAGCAGTTTACTGTCTTCAGATACGCAGTATTTT. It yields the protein CASSLLSSDTQYF.

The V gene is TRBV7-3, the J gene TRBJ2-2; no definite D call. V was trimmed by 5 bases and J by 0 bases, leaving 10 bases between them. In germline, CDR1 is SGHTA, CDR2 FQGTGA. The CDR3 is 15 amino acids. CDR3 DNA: TGTGCCAGCAGCCCGCAGTTGGCGAACACCGGGGAGCTGTTTTTT. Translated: CASSPQLANTGELFF.

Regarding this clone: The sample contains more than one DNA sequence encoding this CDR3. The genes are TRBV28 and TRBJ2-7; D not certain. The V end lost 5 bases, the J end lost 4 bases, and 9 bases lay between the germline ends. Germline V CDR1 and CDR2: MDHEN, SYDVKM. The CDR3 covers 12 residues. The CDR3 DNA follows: TGTGCCAGCAGTCTGCCCCCATACGAGCAGTACTTC. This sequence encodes CASSLPPYEQYF.

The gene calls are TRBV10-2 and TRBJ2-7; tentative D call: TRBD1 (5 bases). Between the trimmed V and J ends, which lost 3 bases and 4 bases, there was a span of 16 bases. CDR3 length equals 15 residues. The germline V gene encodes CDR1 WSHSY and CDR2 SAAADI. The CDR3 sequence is CASSEVTGESYEQYF. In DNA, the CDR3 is TGCGCCAGCAGTGAAGTTACAGGCGAATCTTACGAGCAGTACTTC.

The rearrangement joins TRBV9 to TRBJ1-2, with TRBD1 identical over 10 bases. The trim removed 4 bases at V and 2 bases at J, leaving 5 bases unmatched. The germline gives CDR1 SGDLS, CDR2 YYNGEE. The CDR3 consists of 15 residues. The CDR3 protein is CASSQRQGANYGYTF. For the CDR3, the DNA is TGTGCCAGCAGCCAACGACAGGGGGCCAACTATGGCTACACCTTC.

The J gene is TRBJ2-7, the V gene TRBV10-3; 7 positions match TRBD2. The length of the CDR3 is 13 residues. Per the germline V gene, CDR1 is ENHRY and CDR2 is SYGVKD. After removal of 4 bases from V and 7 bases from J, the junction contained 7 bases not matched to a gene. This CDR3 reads CAISGGREREQYF. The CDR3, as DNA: TGTGCCATCAGTGGGGGGAGGGAGAGGGAGCAGTACTTC.

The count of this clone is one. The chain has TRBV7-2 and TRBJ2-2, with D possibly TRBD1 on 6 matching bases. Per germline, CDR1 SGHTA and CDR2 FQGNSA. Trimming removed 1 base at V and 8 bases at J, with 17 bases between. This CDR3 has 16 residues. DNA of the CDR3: TGTGCCAGCAGCTTAGTTGGGATCCAGGGGCCGGGGGAGCTGTTTTTT. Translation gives CASSLVGIQGPGELFF.

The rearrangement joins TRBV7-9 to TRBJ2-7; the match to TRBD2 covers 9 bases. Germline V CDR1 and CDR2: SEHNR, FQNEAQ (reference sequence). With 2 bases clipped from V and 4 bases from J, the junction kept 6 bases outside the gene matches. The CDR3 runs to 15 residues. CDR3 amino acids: CASSLRGLASYEQYF. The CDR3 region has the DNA TGTGCCAGCAGCTTACGAGGACTAGCGTCTTACGAGCAGTACTTC.